This TCR beta chain originates from a study of regulatory T cells in long-lasting Graves disease. This clonotype has just a few counts. The time point was: persistent/refractory GD, antithyroid drugs over 5 years with positive TRAb. The TCR library used RNA extracted from PBMCs. This CDR3 has 13 amino acids. CDR1 LNHDA and CDR2 SQIVND come from the germline V gene (reference sequence). Trimming took 5 bases from V and 4 from J, leaving 11 bases between them. Construction of the TCR beta libraries employed iRepertoire HTBI primers in conjunction with Arm-PCR of CDR3 regions. TCRdb reanalysed the multiplex PCR reads using MiXCR and keeps one entry per CDR3 protein. The data contain under 450,000 distinct CDR3 sequences, around 24% of them singletons.

The sequencing here drew on peripheral blood mononuclear cells (PBMCs), taken when the disease was refractory, from a patient treated with antithyroid drugs. The chain carries TRBV19 and TRBJ1-2; the D is unclear. The source is a female donor with Graves disease. CDR3 sequence reads: CASSDRTFYGYTF. CDR3 nucleotide sequence: TGTGCCAGTAGTGACCGGACCTTCTATGGCTACACCTTC.